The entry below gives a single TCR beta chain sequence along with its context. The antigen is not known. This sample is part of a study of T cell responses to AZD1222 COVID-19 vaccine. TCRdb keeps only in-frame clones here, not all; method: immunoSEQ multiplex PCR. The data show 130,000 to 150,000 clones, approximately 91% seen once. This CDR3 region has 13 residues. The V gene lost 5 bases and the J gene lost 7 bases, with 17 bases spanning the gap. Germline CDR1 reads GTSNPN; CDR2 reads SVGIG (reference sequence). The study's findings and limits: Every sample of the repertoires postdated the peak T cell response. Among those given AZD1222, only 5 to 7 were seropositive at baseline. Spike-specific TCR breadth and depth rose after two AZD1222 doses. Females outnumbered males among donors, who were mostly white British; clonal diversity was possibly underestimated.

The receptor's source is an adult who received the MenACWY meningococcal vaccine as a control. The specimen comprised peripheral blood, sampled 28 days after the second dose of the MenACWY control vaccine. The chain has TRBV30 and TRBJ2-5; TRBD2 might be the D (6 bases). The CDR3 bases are TGTGCCTGGCGGGTGACAGTCGGGGGGACCCAGTACTTC. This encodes CAWRVTVGGTQYF.